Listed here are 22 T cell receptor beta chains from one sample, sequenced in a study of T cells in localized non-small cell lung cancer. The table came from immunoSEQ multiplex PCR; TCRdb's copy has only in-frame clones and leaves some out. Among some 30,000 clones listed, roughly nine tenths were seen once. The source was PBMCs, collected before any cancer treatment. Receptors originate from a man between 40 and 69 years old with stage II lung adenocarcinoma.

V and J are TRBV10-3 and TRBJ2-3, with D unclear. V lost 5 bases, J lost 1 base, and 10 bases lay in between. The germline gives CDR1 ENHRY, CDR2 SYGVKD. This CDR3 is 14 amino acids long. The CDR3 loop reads CAISQDLGTDTQYF. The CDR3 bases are TGTGCCATCAGTCAGGATTTGGGCACAGATACGCAGTATTTT.

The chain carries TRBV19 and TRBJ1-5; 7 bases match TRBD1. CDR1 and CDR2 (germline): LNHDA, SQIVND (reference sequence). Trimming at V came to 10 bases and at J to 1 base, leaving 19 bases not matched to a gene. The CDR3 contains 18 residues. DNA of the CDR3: TGTGCCACCCGGACAACTGGAGCCGGGACAGCCAGCAATCAGCCCCAGCATTTT. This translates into CATRTTGAGTASNQPQHF.

CDR3 coding DNA: TGTGCCAGCAGTGAGTTGGGGGGAGGCCAGCCCCAGCATTTT. This codes for CASSELGGGQPQHF. The chain carries TRBV28 and TRBJ1-5; TRBD1 is a possible D gene (5 bases). Germline V gives CDR1 MDHEN, CDR2 SYDVKM. The ends were cut back, 5 bases at V and 7 bases at J, with 15 bases in the middle. This CDR3 comprises 14 residues.

This CDR3 is CASSQEVQSSYNEQFF. The CDR3 DNA follows: TGTGCCAGCAGCCAAGAGGTACAGTCATCCTACAATGAGCAGTTCTTC. The rearrangement uses TRBV4-2 and TRBJ2-1; D is uncertain. Trimming took off 0 bases at V and 1 base at J, with 10 bases between the two ends. Germline V gene sequence: CDR1 LGHNA, CDR2 YNFKEQ. The CDR3 is made up of 16 amino acids.

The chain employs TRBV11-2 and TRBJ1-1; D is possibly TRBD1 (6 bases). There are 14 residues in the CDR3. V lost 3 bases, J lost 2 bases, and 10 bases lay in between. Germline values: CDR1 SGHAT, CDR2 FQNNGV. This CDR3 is CASSFTRGNTEAFF. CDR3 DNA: TGTGCCAGCAGCTTTACCAGGGGAAACACTGAAGCTTTCTTT.

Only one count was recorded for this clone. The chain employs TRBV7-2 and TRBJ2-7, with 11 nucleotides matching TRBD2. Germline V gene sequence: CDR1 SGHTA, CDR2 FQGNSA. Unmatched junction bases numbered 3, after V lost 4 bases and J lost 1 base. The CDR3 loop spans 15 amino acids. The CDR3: CASSSRTSGSYEQYF. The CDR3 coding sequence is TGTGCCAGCAGCTCGCGGACTAGCGGGTCCTACGAGCAGTACTTC.

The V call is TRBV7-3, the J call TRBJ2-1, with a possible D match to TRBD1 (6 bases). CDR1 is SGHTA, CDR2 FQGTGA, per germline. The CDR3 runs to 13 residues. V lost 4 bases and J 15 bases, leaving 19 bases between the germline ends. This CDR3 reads CASSSTRDTSRFF. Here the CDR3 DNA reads TGTGCCAGCAGCTCCACCCGGGACACCTCACGGTTCTTC. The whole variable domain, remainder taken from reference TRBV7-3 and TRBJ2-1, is GAGVSQTPSNKVTEKGKYVELRCDPISGHTALYWYRQSLGQGPEFLIYFQGTGAADDSGLPNDRFFAVRPEGSVSTLKIQRTERGDSAVYLCASSSTRDTSRFFGPGTRLTVL.

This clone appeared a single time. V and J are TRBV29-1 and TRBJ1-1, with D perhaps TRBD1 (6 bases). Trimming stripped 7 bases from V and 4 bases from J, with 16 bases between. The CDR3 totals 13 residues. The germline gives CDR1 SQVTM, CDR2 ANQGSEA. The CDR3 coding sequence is TGCAGCGCCTCACAGGGTTCTCTCACTGAAGCTTTCTTT. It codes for CSASQGSLTEAFF.

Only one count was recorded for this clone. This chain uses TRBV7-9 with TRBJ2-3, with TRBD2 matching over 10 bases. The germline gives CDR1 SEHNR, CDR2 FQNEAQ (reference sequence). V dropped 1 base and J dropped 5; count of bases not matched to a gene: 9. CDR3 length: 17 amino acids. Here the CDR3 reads CASSLVASGSIIDTQYF. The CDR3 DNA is TGTGCCAGCAGCTTAGTGGCTAGCGGGAGTATTATAGATACGCAGTATTTT.

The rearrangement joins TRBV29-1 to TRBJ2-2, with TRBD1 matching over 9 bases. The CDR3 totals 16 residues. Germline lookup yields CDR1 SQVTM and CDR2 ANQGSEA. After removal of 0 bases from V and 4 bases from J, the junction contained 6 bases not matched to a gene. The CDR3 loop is CSVEDLDRGVTGELFF. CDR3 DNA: TGCAGCGTTGAAGATTTGGACAGGGGAGTCACCGGGGAGCTGTTTTTT.

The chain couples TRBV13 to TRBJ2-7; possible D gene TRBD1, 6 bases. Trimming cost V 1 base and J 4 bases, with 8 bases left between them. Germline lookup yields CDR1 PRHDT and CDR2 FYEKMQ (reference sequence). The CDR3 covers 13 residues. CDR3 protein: CASSLEGVYEQYF. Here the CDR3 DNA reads TGTGCCAGCAGCTTAGAGGGGGTTTACGAGCAGTACTTC.

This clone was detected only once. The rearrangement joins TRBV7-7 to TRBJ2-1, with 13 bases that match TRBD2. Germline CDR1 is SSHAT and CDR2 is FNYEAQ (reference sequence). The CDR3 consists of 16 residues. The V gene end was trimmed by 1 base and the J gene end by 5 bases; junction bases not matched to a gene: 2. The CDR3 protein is CASSLVLAGGDNEQFF. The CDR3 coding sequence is TGTGCCAGCAGCTTAGTACTAGCGGGAGGGGACAATGAGCAGTTCTTC.

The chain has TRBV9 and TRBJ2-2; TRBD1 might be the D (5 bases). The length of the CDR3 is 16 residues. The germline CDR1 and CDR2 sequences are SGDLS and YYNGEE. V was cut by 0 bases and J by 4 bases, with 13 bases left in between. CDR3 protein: CASSVGPPGLTGELFF. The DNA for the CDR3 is TGTGCCAGCAGCGTAGGGCCGCCAGGGCTCACCGGGGAGCTGTTTTTT.

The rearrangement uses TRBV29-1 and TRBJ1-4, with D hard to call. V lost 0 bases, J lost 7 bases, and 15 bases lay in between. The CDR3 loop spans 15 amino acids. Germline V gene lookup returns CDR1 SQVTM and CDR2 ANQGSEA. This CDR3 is CSVEDGSGVLEKLFF. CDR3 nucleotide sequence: TGCAGCGTTGAAGACGGATCCGGGGTGCTTGAAAAACTGTTTTTT.

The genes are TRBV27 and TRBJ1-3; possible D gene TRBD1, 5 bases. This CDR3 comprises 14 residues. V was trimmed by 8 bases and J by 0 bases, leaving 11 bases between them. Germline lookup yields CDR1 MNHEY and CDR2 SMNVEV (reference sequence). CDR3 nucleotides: TGTGCCAGCCGAGACAGCTACTCTGGAAACACCATATATTTT. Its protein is CASRDSYSGNTIYF.

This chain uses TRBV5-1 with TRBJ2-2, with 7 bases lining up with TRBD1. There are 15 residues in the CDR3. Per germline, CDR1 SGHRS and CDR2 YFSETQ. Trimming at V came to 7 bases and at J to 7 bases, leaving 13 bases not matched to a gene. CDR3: CASAAPTGMGGELFF. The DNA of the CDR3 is TGCGCCAGCGCAGCCCCGACAGGGATGGGCGGGGAGCTGTTTTTT.

CDR3 amino acids: CSVATGTGVRYNEQFF. The CDR3 DNA is TGCAGCGTTGCGACCGGGACAGGGGTTCGTTACAATGAGCAGTTCTTC. V usage is TRBV29-1 and J usage is TRBJ2-1; 10 positions agree with TRBD1. Trimming at V came to 4 bases and at J to 4 bases, leaving 10 bases not matched to a gene. Germline V CDR1 and CDR2: SQVTM, ANQGSEA. The CDR3 has 16 residues.

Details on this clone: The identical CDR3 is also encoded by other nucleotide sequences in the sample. As DNA, the CDR3 is TGTGCCAGCAGTGCATCCCCAGGGAACACTGAAGCTTTCTTT. This sequence encodes CASSASPGNTEAFF. This chain joins TRBV6-4 and TRBJ1-1; D remains unclear. CDR1 is MRHNA and CDR2 is SNTAGT in the germline V gene. Trimming shortened V by 4 bases and J by 1 base, and 10 bases separated the two germline ends. The CDR3 is made up of 14 amino acids.

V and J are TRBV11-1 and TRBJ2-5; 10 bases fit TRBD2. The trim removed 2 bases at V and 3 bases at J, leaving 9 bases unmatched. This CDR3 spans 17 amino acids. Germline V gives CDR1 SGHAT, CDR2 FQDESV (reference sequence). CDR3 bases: TGTGCCAGCAGCTTACAAAAAAGCGGGAGGGCGAAAGAGACCCAGTACTTC. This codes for CASSLQKSGRAKETQYF.

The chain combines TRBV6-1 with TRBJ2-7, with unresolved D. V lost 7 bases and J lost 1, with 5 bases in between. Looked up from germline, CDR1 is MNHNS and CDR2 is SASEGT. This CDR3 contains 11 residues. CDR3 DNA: TGTGCCAGCATCCAATCCTACGAGCAGTACTTC. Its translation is CASIQSYEQYF.

The CDR3 reads CASSQDLRGVGEQYF. CDR3 nucleotide sequence: TGCGCCAGCAGCCAAGACCTCAGGGGGGTCGGCGAGCAGTACTTC. The chain recombines TRBV4-3 with TRBJ2-7; maybe TRBD1 (7 bases). This CDR3 is built from 15 residues. The V end was cut by 0 bases, the J end by 6 bases, with 15 bases between. Germline-derived CDR1 and CDR2 are LGHNA and YSLEER.

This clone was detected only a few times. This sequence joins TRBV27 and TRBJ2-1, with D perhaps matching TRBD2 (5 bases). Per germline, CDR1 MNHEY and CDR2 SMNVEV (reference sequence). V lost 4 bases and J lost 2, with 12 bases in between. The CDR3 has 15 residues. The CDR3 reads CASSYSTRAYNEQFF. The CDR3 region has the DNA TGTGCCAGCAGTTACTCAACGAGGGCCTACAATGAGCAGTTCTTC.